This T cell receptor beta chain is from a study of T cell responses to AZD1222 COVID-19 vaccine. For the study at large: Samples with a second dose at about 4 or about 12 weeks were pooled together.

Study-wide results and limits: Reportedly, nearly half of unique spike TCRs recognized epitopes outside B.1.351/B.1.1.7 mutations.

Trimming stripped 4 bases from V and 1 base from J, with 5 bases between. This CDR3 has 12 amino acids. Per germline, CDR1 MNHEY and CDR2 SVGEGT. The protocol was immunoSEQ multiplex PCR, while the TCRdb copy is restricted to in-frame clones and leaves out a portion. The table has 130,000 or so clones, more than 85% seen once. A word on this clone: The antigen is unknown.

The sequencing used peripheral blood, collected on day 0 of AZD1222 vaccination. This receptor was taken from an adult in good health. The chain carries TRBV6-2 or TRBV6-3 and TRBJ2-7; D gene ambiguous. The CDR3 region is CASSFGSYEQYF. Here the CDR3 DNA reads TGTGCCAGCAGTTTCGGATCCTACGAGCAGTACTTC.